The 9 T cell receptor beta chains reported below all come from one sample, sequenced in a study of T-cell reconstitution after alpha-beta-depleted transplantation in children (dated by TCRdb to about 2016). The sample's treatment or condition label is to be understood as: allogeneic hematopoietic cell transplantation with graft depleted of TCRalphabeta T cells and CD19 B cells. The library was built by means of PCR. The data were produced on an Illumina HiSeq 2500. Molecular barcoding was employed in the preparation of TCR libraries, with unique molecular identifiers being used to normalize TCRbeta repertoire quantification. The public sequencing data were trimmed at Q25 with fastp and processed into clonotypes with MiXCR by TCRdb, which kept only in-frame beta chains. Duplicate CDR3 protein sequences are folded into a single record with the most common DNA and genes. The sample profile shows some 840,000 distinct CDR3 sequences; about 15% of them were found once. The ten largest account for around 4.5% of the sample.

Sequences were derived from PBMCs, mostly from graft donor cells, sampled 360 days after TCRalphabeta/CD19-depleted stem cell transplant. These receptors all come from a male patient younger than 18 who had a stem cell transplant for acute lymphoblastic leukemia, so the T cells may come from the graft donor.

The chain uses TRBV7-9 and TRBJ2-3; 8 bases match TRBD1. J gave up 0 bases and V 5 bases, and 4 bases lay outside the gene matches. The CDR3 runs 15 residues. The germline V gene encodes CDR1 SEHNR and CDR2 FQNEAQ (reference sequence). The CDR3 nucleotides are TGTGCCAGCAGCCCGACAGGGGTCAGCACAGATACGCAGTATTTT. Translating gives CASSPTGVSTDTQYF.

This clonotype was detected a few times. The V call is TRBV20-1, the J call TRBJ2-6; D is unresolved. Germline V gives CDR1 DFQATT, CDR2 SNEGSKA (reference sequence). V shed 5 bases and J shed 4 bases, with 18 bases lying between them. The CDR3 covers 16 residues. In DNA form, the CDR3 reads TGCAGTGCTCCGAAGTTTTGGGCTCTCGGGGCCAACGTCCTGACTTTC. Protein product: CSAPKFWALGANVLTF.

This clonotype showed up just a few times. The chain carries TRBV7-9 and TRBJ1-5, with TRBD1 as a possible D gene (5 bases). V lost 5 bases to trimming and J lost 5 bases, with 19 bases between them. Germline V gene sequence: CDR1 SEHNR, CDR2 FQNEAQ (reference sequence). The CDR3 runs 16 residues. In DNA form, the CDR3 reads TGTGCCAGCAGCGCCCCGGGACCTCGGGCCTATCAGCCCCAGCATTTT. As protein: CASSAPGPRAYQPQHF.

The chain couples TRBV18 to TRBJ2-2; TRBD1 matches 7 bases. Unmatched junction bases numbered 15, after V lost 6 bases and J lost 5 bases. The CDR3 is made up of 17 amino acids. From germline, CDR1 is KGHSH and CDR2 LQKENI. This CDR3 reads CASSRRGQSTTTGELFF. The CDR3 DNA reads as TGTGCCAGCTCTCGCCGGGGACAGTCCACTACGACCGGGGAGCTGTTTTTT.

In its sample, this clonotype was seen a few times. The rearrangement uses TRBV7-9 and TRBJ2-7; TRBD2 matches at 7 bases. The CDR3 spans 13 residues. The V gene's germline CDR1 is SEHNR and CDR2 FQNEAQ (reference sequence). V gave up 6 bases and J gave up 6 bases; unmatched junction bases: 8. CDR3 sequence (DNA): TGTGCCAGCAGTCGCGGGAGAGCGGGCGAGCAGTACTTC. Its translation is CASSRGRAGEQYF. The full variable domain, its missing parts supplied by reference TRBV7-9 and TRBJ2-7, is DTGVSQNPRHKITKRGQNVTFRCDPISEHNRLYWYRQTLGQGPEFLTYFQNEAQLEKSRLLSDRFSAERPKGSFSTLEIQRTEQGDSAMYLCASSRGRAGEQYFGPGTRLTVT.

The chain employs TRBV29-1 and TRBJ2-1; D gene uncertain. Looked up from germline, CDR1 is SQVTM and CDR2 is ANQGSEA. V was pared by 5 bases and J by 0 bases, with 5 bases between. The CDR3 covers 12 residues. This CDR3 is CSVLVSYNEQFF. CDR3 sequence (DNA): TGCAGCGTTTTAGTCTCCTACAATGAGCAGTTCTTC.

The rearrangement uses TRBV20-1 and TRBJ2-7, with a possible D match to TRBD2 (7 bases). V lost 7 bases and J 6 bases, leaving 22 bases between the germline ends. The CDR3 is made up of 14 amino acids. The V gene's germline CDR1 is DFQATT and CDR2 SNEGSKA (reference sequence). CDR3 sequence (DNA): TGCAGTGTTAGGGGGAGGGTTGAGAGCGGCGAGCAGTACTTC. As protein: CSVRGRVESGEQYF.

Notes on this clonotype: The junction and the germline gene differ at one end; a read error may be behind it. The V gene is TRBV29-1, the J gene TRBJ2-5; D might be TRBD2 (5 bases). Per the germline V gene, CDR1 is SQVTM and CDR2 is ANQGSEA. The CDR3 length is 14 residues. CDR3 in DNA: TGCAGCGTTGAATCGCGGCCACTTGGGGAGACCCAGAACTTC. Translating it yields CSVESRPLGETQNF.

Comment on this clonotype: One end of the junction fails to match germline, which may point to a read error. The chain has TRBV7-8 and TRBJ2-1; 8 bases fit TRBD2. Per the germline V gene, CDR1 is SGHVS and CDR2 is FQNEAQ. The CDR3 length is 16 residues. The CDR3, as DNA: TGTGCCAGCGGCTTAAGCGGGGGCCTGAGGAACAATGAGCAGTTCTTC. This gives the protein CASGLSGGLRNNEQFF. The complete variable domain, with remaining parts taken from reference TRBV7-8 and TRBJ2-1, reads GAGVSQSPRYKVAKRGQDVALRCDPISGHVSLFWYQQALGQGPEFLTYFQNEAQLDKSGLPSDRFFAERPEGSVSTLKIQRTQQEDSAVYLCASGLSGGLRNNEQFFGPGTRLTVL.